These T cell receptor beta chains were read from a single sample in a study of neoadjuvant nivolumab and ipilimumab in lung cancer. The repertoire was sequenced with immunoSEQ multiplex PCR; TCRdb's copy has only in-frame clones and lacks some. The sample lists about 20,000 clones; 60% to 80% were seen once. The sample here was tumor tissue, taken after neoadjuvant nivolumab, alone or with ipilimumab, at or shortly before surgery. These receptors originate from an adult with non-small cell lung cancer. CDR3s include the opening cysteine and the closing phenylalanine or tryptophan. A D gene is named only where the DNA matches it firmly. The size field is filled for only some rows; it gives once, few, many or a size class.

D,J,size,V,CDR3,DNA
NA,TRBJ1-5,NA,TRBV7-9,CASSLDHPGDSNQPQHF,TGTGCCAGCAGCTTAGATCACCCCGGGGATAGCAATCAGCCCCAGCATTTT
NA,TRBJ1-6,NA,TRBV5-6,CASSLGGFHNSPLHF,TGTGCCAGCAGCTTGGGGGGTTTTCACAATTCACCCCTCCACTTT
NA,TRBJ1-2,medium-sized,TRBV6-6,CASSYTGTPTEGYTF,TGTGCCAGCAGCTATACCGGGACCCCTACGGAGGGCTACACCTTC
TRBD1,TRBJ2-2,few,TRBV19,CASSIMGQGRTGELFF,TGTGCCAGTAGTATAATGGGACAGGGGCGCACCGGGGAGCTGTTTTTT
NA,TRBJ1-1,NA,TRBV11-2,CASSLGWYTEAFF,TGTGCCAGCAGCTTAGGGTGGTACACTGAAGCTTTCTTT
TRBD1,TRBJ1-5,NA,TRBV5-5,CASSLDQGGTRNQPQHF,TGTGCCAGCAGCTTGGATCAGGGGGGAACTCGCAATCAGCCCCAGCATTTT
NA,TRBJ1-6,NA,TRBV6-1,CASGWAGLNSPLHF,TGTGCCAGCGGATGGGCAGGACTTAATTCACCCCTCCACTTT
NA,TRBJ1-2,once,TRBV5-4,CASSLLVDLPYGYTF,TGTGCCAGCAGCTTGTTAGTAGACCTGCCCTACGGCTACACCTTC
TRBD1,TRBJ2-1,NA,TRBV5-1,CASRDRGSGNEQFF,TGCGCCAGCAGAGACAGGGGGTCGGGCAATGAGCAGTTCTTC
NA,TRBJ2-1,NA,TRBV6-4,CASSPGDVPSYNEQFF,TGTGCCAGCAGTCCAGGGGACGTCCCTTCCTACAATGAGCAGTTCTTC
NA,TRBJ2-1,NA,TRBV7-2,CASSPFGEQFF,TGTGCCAGCAGCCCCTTCGGTGAGCAGTTCTTC
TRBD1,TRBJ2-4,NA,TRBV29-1,CSGRTGGTAKNIQYF,TGCAGCGGAAGAACAGGGGGCACGGCCAAAAACATTCAGTACTTC
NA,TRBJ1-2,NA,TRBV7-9,CASSLSQNYGYTF,TGTGCCAGCAGCTTATCACAGAACTATGGCTACACCTTC
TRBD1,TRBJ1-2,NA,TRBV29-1,CSVNPGQTNYGYTF,TGCAGCGTTAACCCGGGACAGACTAACTATGGCTACACCTTC
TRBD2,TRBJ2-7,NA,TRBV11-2,CASSPTIRGFSGESYEQYF,TGTGCCAGCAGCCCGACGATCAGGGGCTTTAGCGGGGAGTCCTACGAGCAGTACTTC
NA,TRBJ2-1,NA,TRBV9,CASSPGTNEQFF,TGTGCCAGCAGCCCGGGGACAAATGAGCAGTTCTTC
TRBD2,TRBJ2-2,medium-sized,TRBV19,CASLAGRTGELFF,TGTGCCAGCCTAGCGGGGCGCACCGGGGAGCTGTTTTTT
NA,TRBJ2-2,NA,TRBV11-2,CASSSQNTGELFF,TGTGCCAGCAGCTCACAGAACACCGGGGAGCTGTTTTTT
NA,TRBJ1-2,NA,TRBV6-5,CASSYDRTRTYGYTF,TGTGCCAGCAGTTACGACCGCACGAGGACCTATGGCTACACCTTC
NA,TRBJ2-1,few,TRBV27,CASSLTLGPYNEQFF,TGTGCCAGCAGTTTAACCTTGGGCCCTTACAATGAGCAGTTCTTC
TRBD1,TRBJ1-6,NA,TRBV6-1,CASSGTGTGVNSPLHF,TGTGCCAGCAGTGGAACCGGGACAGGGGTCAATTCACCCCTCCACTTT
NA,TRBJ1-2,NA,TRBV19,CASSGGLGGYTF,TGTGCCAGTAGTGGGGGACTGGGAGGCTACACCTTC
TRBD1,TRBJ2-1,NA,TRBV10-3,CAISGGTGTYNEQFF,TGTGCCATCAGTGGGGGGACAGGGACCTACAATGAGCAGTTCTTC
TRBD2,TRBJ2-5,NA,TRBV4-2,CASSQRGTSGTGETQYF,TGTGCCAGCAGCCAAAGAGGCACTAGCGGTACCGGAGAGACCCAGTACTTC
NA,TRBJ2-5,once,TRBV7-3,CASSLSGQETQYF,TGTGCCAGCAGCTTAAGCGGCCAAGAGACCCAGTACTTC
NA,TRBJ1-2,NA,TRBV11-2,CASSPSTGLQSGYTF,TGTGCCAGCAGCCCATCTACAGGGCTCCAGTCTGGCTACACCTTC
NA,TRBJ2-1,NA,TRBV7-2,CASSAERNEQFF,TGTGCCAGCAGCGCCGAAAGGAATGAGCAGTTCTTC
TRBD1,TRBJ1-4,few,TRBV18,CASSPRTGGGRNEKLFF,TGTGCCAGCTCACCAAGGACAGGGGGCGGACGTAATGAAAAACTGTTTTTT
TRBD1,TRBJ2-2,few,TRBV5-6,CASRTTGANTGELFF,TGTGCCAGCAGGACGACAGGGGCGAACACCGGGGAGCTGTTTTTT
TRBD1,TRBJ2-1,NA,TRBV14,CASSHNLGTGGGNNEQFF,TGTGCCAGCAGCCATAACTTAGGGACAGGGGGGGGAAACAATGAGCAGTTCTTC
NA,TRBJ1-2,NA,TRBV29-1,CSVEARRQNYTF,TGCAGCGTTGAAGCCCGGCGGCAGAACTACACCTTC
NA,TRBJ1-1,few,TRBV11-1,CASSRELNTEAFF,TGTGCCAGCAGCCGGGAGTTGAACACTGAAGCTTTCTTT
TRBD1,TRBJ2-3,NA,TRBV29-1,CSVAGRGQTDTQYF,TGCAGCGTTGCCGGCAGGGGGCAGACAGATACGCAGTATTTT
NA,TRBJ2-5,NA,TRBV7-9,CASSLGAGKETQYF,TGTGCCAGCAGCTTAGGGGCGGGGAAAGAGACCCAGTACTTC
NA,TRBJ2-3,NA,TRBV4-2,CASSWISGGTDTQYF,TGTGCCAGCAGTTGGATCTCGGGGGGCACAGATACGCAGTATTTT
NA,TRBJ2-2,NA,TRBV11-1,CASTSRVGDTGELFF,TGTGCCAGCACTTCCCGAGTTGGTGACACCGGGGAGCTGTTTTTT
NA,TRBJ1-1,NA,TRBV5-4,CASSLGQVGTEAFF,TGTGCCAGCAGCTTGGGACAGGTGGGCACTGAAGCTTTCTTT
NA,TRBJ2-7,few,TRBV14,CASSQDSYEQYF,TGTGCCAGCAGCCAAGACTCCTACGAGCAGTACTTC
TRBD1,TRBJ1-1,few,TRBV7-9,CASSLFLGQGEGAEAFF,TGTGCCAGCAGCTTATTTCTCGGACAGGGGGAAGGAGCTGAAGCTTTCTTT
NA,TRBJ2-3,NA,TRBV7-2,CASSLLRGRVTDTQYF,TGTGCCAGCAGCTTACTACGGGGTCGGGTCACAGATACGCAGTATTTT
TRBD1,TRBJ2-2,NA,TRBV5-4,CASSLRGRPTGELFF,TGTGCCAGTTCCCTCAGGGGGCGCCCCACCGGGGAGCTGTTTTTT
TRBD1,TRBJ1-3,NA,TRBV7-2,CASSRQGSGNTIYF,TGTGCCAGCAGCCGACAGGGCTCTGGAAACACCATATATTTT
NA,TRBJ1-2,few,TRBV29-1,CSVESRVYGYTF,TGCAGCGTTGAGTCTCGGGTCTATGGCTACACCTTC
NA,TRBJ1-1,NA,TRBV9,CASSPWDSNTEAFF,TGTGCCAGCAGCCCCTGGGACTCGAACACTGAAGCTTTCTTT
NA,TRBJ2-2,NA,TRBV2,CASRVGGDTGELFF,TGTGCCAGCAGGGTCGGAGGGGACACCGGGGAGCTGTTTTTT
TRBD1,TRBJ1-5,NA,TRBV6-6,CASILQGDSNQPQHF,TGTGCCAGCATCTTACAGGGGGATAGCAATCAGCCCCAGCATTTT
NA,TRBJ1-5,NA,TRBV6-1,CASSENWGVRGQPQHF,TGTGCCAGCAGTGAAAATTGGGGAGTCCGGGGTCAGCCCCAGCATTTT
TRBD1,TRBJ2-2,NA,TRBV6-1,CASSARGRVSGELFF,TGTGCCAGCAGTGCCAGGGGGCGAGTCTCCGGGGAGCTGTTTTTT
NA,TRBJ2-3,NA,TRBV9,CASSVGVVATDTQYF,TGTGCCAGCAGCGTAGGTGTGGTCGCCACAGATACGCAGTATTTT
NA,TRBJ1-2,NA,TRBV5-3,CARSKNPGPNYGYTF,TGTGCCAGAAGCAAAAACCCGGGCCCGAACTATGGCTACACCTTC
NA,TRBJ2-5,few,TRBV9,CASSEGETQYF,TGTGCCAGCAGCGAGGGCGAGACCCAGTACTTC
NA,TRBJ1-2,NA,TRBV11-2,CASSFEGDSADWSYGYTF,TGTGCCAGCAGCTTTGAAGGGGATTCGGCGGATTGGTCTTATGGCTACACCTTC
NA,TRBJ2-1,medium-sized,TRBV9,CASSVLLAANEQFF,TGTGCCAGCAGCGTACTCCTAGCCGCAAATGAGCAGTTCTTC
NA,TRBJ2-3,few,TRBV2,CASSESRQAGDTQYF,TGTGCCAGCAGTGAATCCAGACAGGCAGGGGATACGCAGTATTTT